Below, 24 T cell receptor beta chains from the same sample are listed, as sequenced in a study of cytotoxic CD8 clonotypes in ibrutinib-treated CLL (dated by TCRdb to 2020 to 2022). The library relied on the immunoSEQ multiplex PCR assay. TCRdb took over this immuneACCESS table, retaining in-frame rearrangements with V and J assigned. Such tables are incomplete; in checked studies, under half of the missing clones stem from an unresolved V gene, and the remainder is unexplained. The sample table shows 100,000 to 150,000 clones, and 70% to 90% are seen once. Clones ranked in the top ten supply roughly 2% of the sample. The time point label, as the study defines it: roughly 2 years on ibrutinib. Sequencing was performed on PBMCs, taken after 24 months of ibrutinib treatment. The receptors derive from a human donor with chronic lymphocytic leukemia.

The chain couples TRBV9 to TRBJ2-5; TRBD1 matches at 9 bases. Germline trimming cut 0 bases from V and 4 bases from J; bases unmatched to any gene: 7. The CDR3 covers 16 residues. The germline V gene has CDR1 SGDLS and CDR2 YYNGEE. CDR3 bases: TGTGCCAGCAGCGTAGGGGTCCAGACAGGGGGAGAGACCCAGTACTTC. As protein: CASSVGVQTGGETQYF.

This chain links TRBV9 with TRBJ1-1, with a possible D match to TRBD1 (6 bases). Trimming removed 2 bases from V and 10 bases from J, with 15 bases in between. There are 13 residues in the CDR3. Germline CDR1 reads SGDLS; CDR2 reads YYNGEE. This CDR3 is CASSVTGSDGAFF. As DNA, the CDR3 is TGTGCCAGCAGCGTTACAGGGAGTGATGGAGCTTTCTTT.

The chain recombines TRBV18 with TRBJ1-2, with unresolved D. This CDR3 is 14 amino acids long. Trimming stripped 3 bases from V and 1 base from J, with 9 bases between. Germline V CDR1 and CDR2: KGHSH, LQKENI. Written as DNA, the CDR3 is TGTGCCAGCTCACCGGCAAGGTTTAACTATGGCTACACCTTC. Translating gives CASSPARFNYGYTF.

Concerning this clone itself: In the same sample, other DNA sequences code for this CDR3. This chain links TRBV18 with TRBJ2-5; no firm D call. V was pared by 3 bases and J by 4 bases, with 9 bases between. The CDR3 has 13 amino acids. CDR1 is KGHSH and CDR2 is LQKENI in the germline V gene. The CDR3, as DNA: TGTGCCAGCTCACCCCCTGTTCTAGAGACCCAGTACTTC. As protein: CASSPPVLETQYF.

This clone showed up just once. The V and J genes are TRBV2 and TRBJ1-4; D remains unclear. Germline CDR1 reads SNHLY; CDR2 reads FYNNEI. The V end lost 4 bases, the J end lost 5 bases, and 8 bases lay between the germline ends. The CDR3 is 13 amino acids. The CDR3 protein is CASSGGYNEKLFF. For the CDR3, the DNA is TGTGCCAGCAGTGGAGGGTACAATGAAAAACTGTTTTTT. Full variable domain (missing parts from reference TRBV2 and TRBJ1-4): EPEVTQTPSHQVTQMGQEVILRCVPISNHLYFYWYRQILGQKVEFLVSFYNNEISEKSEIFDDQFSVERPDGSNFTLKIRSTKLEDSAMYFCASSGGYNEKLFFGSGTQLSVL.

This rearrangement joins TRBV5-6 to TRBJ2-7; TRBD2 matches at 7 bases. In germline, CDR1 is SGHDT, CDR2 YYEEEE. Unmatched junction bases numbered 11, after V lost 5 bases and J lost 6 bases. The CDR3 extends over 14 amino acids. The CDR3 sequence: CASRSGRERTEQYF. DNA of the CDR3: TGTGCCAGCAGGTCGGGGCGGGAGAGGACCGAGCAGTACTTC. The variable domain in full, completed from reference TRBV5-6 and TRBJ2-7, reads DAGVTQSPTHLIKTRGQQVTLRCSPKSGHDTVSWYQQALGQGPQFIFQYYEEEERQRGNFPDRFSGHQFPNYSSELNVNALLLGDSALYLCASRSGRERTEQYFGPGTRLTVT.

The chain links TRBV5-1 to TRBJ1-5; D is unresolved. V lost 7 bases and J 7 bases, leaving 15 bases between the germline ends. The CDR3 is 13 residues long. CDR1 is SGHRS and CDR2 is YFSETQ in the germline V gene. CDR3 sequence (DNA): TGCGCCAGCTCCCCCGAAGGCAGCCAGCCCCAGCATTTT. Translation: CASSPEGSQPQHF.

This sequence joins TRBV7-8 and TRBJ1-5, with D possibly matching TRBD1 (5 bases). CDR1 SGHVS and CDR2 FQNEAQ come from the germline V gene. V lost 5 bases and J lost 6, with 20 bases in between. This CDR3 has 16 residues. This CDR3 reads CASSVSVTEASQPQHF. DNA of the CDR3: TGTGCCAGCAGCGTCTCGGTGACAGAGGCTAGTCAGCCCCAGCATTTT.

The V gene is TRBV30, the J gene TRBJ2-5, with a tentative D call TRBD2 (6 bases). This CDR3 spans 12 amino acids. Germline CDR1 is GTSNPN and CDR2 is SVGIG (reference sequence). V was pared by 2 bases and J by 4 bases, with 8 bases between. The CDR3 sequence is CAWSPAGETQYF. The CDR3 DNA reads as TGTGCCTGGAGTCCAGCGGGAGAGACCCAGTACTTC.

V gene TRBV28 combines with J gene TRBJ1-5, with D perhaps TRBD1 (5 bases). The CDR3 covers 15 residues. CDR1 is MDHEN and CDR2 is SYDVKM in the germline V gene. Trimming took 4 bases from V and 5 from J, leaving 15 bases between them. This CDR3 is CASSSETRGDQPQHF. Written as DNA, the CDR3 is TGTGCCAGCAGTTCGGAGACACGAGGGGATCAGCCCCAGCATTTT.

V is TRBV5-4 and J is TRBJ2-5; no reliable D call. With 0 bases removed from V and 5 bases from J, the gap between germline ends came to 8 bases. The CDR3 has 13 residues. Germline V gene data show CDR1 as SGHNT and CDR2 as YYREEE (reference sequence). CDR3 sequence reads: CASSLGLDETQYF. The CDR3 region has the DNA TGTGCCAGCAGCTTGGGGCTAGACGAGACCCAGTACTTC.

This clone was seen only once. The rearrangement uses TRBV30 and TRBJ2-5; no clear D gene. Germline V CDR1 and CDR2: GTSNPN, SVGIG (reference sequence). This CDR3 has 12 amino acids. Trimming removed 0 bases from V and 3 bases from J, with 5 bases in between. The CDR3 sequence is CAWSVDEETQYF. The CDR3 DNA is TGTGCCTGGAGTGTAGACGAAGAGACCCAGTACTTC.

V is TRBV29-1 and J is TRBJ2-5, with TRBD1 identical over 7 bases. Germline loops: CDR1 SQVTM, CDR2 ANQGSEA. J lost 1 base, V lost 3 bases, and 8 bases had no gene match. This CDR3 contains 15 residues. The CDR3 loop reads CSVERGGTGQETQYF. CDR3 nucleotides: TGCAGCGTTGAGCGAGGGGGCACAGGCCAAGAGACCCAGTACTTC.

The chain uses TRBV7-9 and TRBJ1-3; D might be TRBD1 (5 bases). The CDR3 is made up of 17 amino acids. The germline V gene has CDR1 SEHNR and CDR2 FQNEAQ (reference sequence). V was shortened by 2 bases and J by 0 bases, with 14 bases between the two germline ends. Here the CDR3 reads CASSLNAGGFSGNTIYF. Written as DNA, the CDR3 is TGTGCCAGCAGCTTAAACGCGGGGGGTTTCTCTGGAAACACCATATATTTT. The full variable domain, rest sourced from reference TRBV7-9 and TRBJ1-3, is DTGVSQNPRHKITKRGQNVTFRCDPISEHNRLYWYRQTLGQGPEFLTYFQNEAQLEKSRLLSDRFSAERPKGSFSTLEIQRTEQGDSAMYLCASSLNAGGFSGNTIYFGEGSWLTVV.

The rearrangement joins TRBV2 to TRBJ2-7; perhaps TRBD1 as D (6 bases). Germline V gene lookup returns CDR1 SNHLY and CDR2 FYNNEI. The CDR3 is made up of 12 amino acids. The V end was cut by 8 bases, the J end by 4 bases, with 12 bases between. CDR3 loop: CASHRDLYEQYF. As DNA, the CDR3 is TGTGCCAGCCACAGGGATCTGTACGAGCAGTACTTC.

V usage is TRBV4-1 and J usage is TRBJ1-6, with D possibly matching TRBD1 (5 bases). In germline, CDR1 is MGHRA, CDR2 YSYEKL. This CDR3 comprises 14 residues. Trimming removed 2 bases at V and 6 bases at J, with 8 bases between. The CDR3 region is CASSQLGVNSPLHF. The CDR3 DNA sequence: TGCGCCAGCAGCCAACTGGGGGTTAATTCACCCCTCCACTTT.

The rearrangement uses TRBV7-2 and TRBJ2-7; D is possibly TRBD1 (6 bases). The V end was cut by 1 base, the J end by 4 bases, with 8 bases between. Looked up from germline, CDR1 is SGHTA and CDR2 is FQGNSA. This CDR3 has 13 amino acids. The CDR3: CASSLDQGYEQYF. The CDR3 nucleotides read TGTGCCAGCAGCTTAGATCAGGGGTACGAGCAGTACTTC. The full variable domain, its missing parts supplied by reference TRBV7-2 and TRBJ2-7, is GAGVSQSPSNKVTEKGKDVELRCDPISGHTALYWYRQSLGQGLEFLIYFQGNSAPDKSGLPSDRFSAERTGGSVSTLTIQRTQQEDSAVYLCASSLDQGYEQYFGPGTRLTVT.

The gene calls are TRBV7-2 and TRBJ2-1, with 9 bases that match TRBD2. The CDR3 totals 16 residues. Trimming took 5 bases from V and 7 from J; bases not matched to a gene: 12. The germline V gene encodes CDR1 SGHTA and CDR2 FQGNSA. The CDR3 is CASSGGSGGGLNEQFF. In nucleotides, the CDR3 is TGTGCCAGCAGCGGAGGTAGCGGGGGAGGTCTAAATGAGCAGTTCTTC.

This rearrangement joins TRBV4-2 to TRBJ1-2; no reliable D call. The germline gives CDR1 LGHNA, CDR2 YNFKEQ. Trimming stripped 2 bases from V and 12 bases from J, with 25 bases between. The CDR3 has 16 amino acids. CDR3 nucleotides: TGTGCCAGCAGCCAAAGACGGGCGAGCGGTCGGATCGTAAACACCTTC. Its translation: CASSQRRASGRIVNTF.

The rearrangement links TRBV4-2 to TRBJ2-1; 14 bases fit TRBD2. The CDR3 spans 20 residues. Losses at the gene ends were 0 bases for V and 8 bases for J; bases not matched to a gene: 15. Germline CDR1 is LGHNA and CDR2 is YNFKEQ. The CDR3 DNA sequence: TGTGCCAGCAGCCAAGAATCGGGAAGGAGGACTAGCGGGAGGTTGGATGAGCAGTTCTTC. This translates into CASSQESGRRTSGRLDEQFF.

J is TRBJ1-2 and V is TRBV18; 11 bases map to TRBD1. The CDR3 contains 14 residues. In germline, CDR1 is KGHSH, CDR2 LQKENI. V shed 6 bases, J shed 3 bases, and the junction held 3 bases outside the gene matches. The CDR3 nucleotides are TGTGCCAGCTCGTCGGGACAGGGGGACTATGGCTACACCTTC. It specifies CASSSGQGDYGYTF.

The chain links TRBV19 to TRBJ1-2, with D hard to call. Germline V gene data show CDR1 as LNHDA and CDR2 as SQIVND (reference sequence). Trimming stripped 7 bases from V and 1 base from J, with 19 bases between. The CDR3 covers 16 residues. CDR3 nucleotides: TGTGCCAGTACCCCCTATTCTTCGGTCGTTAACTATGGCTACACCTTC. Encoded protein: CASTPYSSVVNYGYTF.

The rearrangement joins TRBV30 to TRBJ2-1; D gene uncertain. The CDR3 spans 14 residues. Germline V lookup: CDR1 GTSNPN, CDR2 SVGIG (reference sequence). Trimming pared 0 bases from V and 4 bases from J, leaving 10 bases between. CDR3 in DNA: TGTGCCTGGAGTGTACTGGGGTCGTACAATGAGCAGTTCTTC. Protein sequence: CAWSVLGSYNEQFF.

The J gene is TRBJ2-1, the V gene TRBV6-4, with 10 bases aligning to TRBD2. With V trimmed by 4 bases and J by 5 bases, 5 bases remained unmatched. Germline CDR1 is MRHNA and CDR2 is SNTAGT. This CDR3 has 15 residues. The CDR3 DNA is TGTGCCAGCAGTGTACTAGCGGGGACTAACAATGAGCAGTTCTTC. Translation: CASSVLAGTNNEQFF.